This TCR beta chain is from a study of radiation and T cells in renal cell carcinoma. General study points: No pretreatment tumor biopsies were available for baseline clonotypes. In blood, top tumor clones expanded by 2 weeks, shrinking by 4.

Generated by immunoSEQ multiplex PCR, the TCRdb table keeps only in-frame clones and is missing some. This table holds roughly 92,000 clones, around 80% found once. As for time point: blood 4 weeks post-SBRT, at nephrectomy. As for treatment: 15 Gy SBRT to primary tumor, nephrectomy 4 weeks later. Clear cell pathology was present in this patient's renal cell carcinoma. The V and J ends lost 7 bases and 0 bases, in that order; junction bases with no gene match: 6. The CDR3 is 16 amino acids. Germline assignment: CDR1 MGHDK and CDR2 SYGVNS. On this clone itself: The antigen is not known.

This receptor was obtained from a man aged 55 to 70 with renal cell carcinoma. Sample: blood, taken from a patient whose treatment included radiotherapy and nephrectomy. The chain employs TRBV25-1 and TRBJ2-3, with 11 bases matching TRBD2. The CDR3 reads CASTLAGGPSTDTQYF. Here the CDR3 DNA reads TGTGCCAGCACCCTAGCGGGAGGACCTAGCACAGATACGCAGTATTTT.